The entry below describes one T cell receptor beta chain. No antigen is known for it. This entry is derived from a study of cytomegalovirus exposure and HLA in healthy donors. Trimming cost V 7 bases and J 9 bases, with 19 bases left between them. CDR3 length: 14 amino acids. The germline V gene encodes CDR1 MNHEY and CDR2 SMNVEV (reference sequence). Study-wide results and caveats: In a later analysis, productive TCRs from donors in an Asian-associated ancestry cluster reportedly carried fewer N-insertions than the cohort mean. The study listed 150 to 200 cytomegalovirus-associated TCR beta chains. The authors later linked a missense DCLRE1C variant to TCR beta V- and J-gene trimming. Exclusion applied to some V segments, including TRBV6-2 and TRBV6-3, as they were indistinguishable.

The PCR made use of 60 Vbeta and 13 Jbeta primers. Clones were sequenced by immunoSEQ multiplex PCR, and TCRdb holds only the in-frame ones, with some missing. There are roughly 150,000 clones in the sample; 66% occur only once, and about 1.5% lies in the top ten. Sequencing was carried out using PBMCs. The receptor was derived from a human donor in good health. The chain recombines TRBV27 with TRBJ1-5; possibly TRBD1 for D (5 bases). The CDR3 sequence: CASTASRDSWPQHF. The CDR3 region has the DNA TGTGCCAGCACCGCATCGAGGGACTCATGGCCCCAGCATTTT.